The clone carrying this TCR beta chain was counted many times. Its matching antigen is unknown. TCRdb reprocessed the 5' RACE reads with MiXCR, giving one entry per CDR3 protein. The profile shows around 340,000 distinct CDR3 sequences, roughly an eighth of them singletons. The data were taken from a study of T cells after yellow fever vaccination. About the study: SMART-Seq v4 Ultra Low Input handled preparation of low-cell-number fractions.

The ends were cut back, 7 bases at V and 4 bases at J, with 16 bases in the middle. This CDR3 region has 14 residues. Broader study findings: Clonotype sharing between CD4 and CD8 compartments was small. Contamination of FACS-sorted repertoires by abundant clonotypes from the bulk population could occur. Most primary-vaccination clones reappeared after the booster (approximately 97% CD4, about 87% CD8).

The sequencing here drew on CD4+ T cells sorted from PBMCs, taken 15 days after the yellow fever booster vaccination. This chain joins TRBV12-3 or TRBV12-4 and TRBJ1-1; D is perhaps TRBD1 (6 bases). This TCR was recovered from a man younger than 35 who received the YFV17D yellow fever vaccine. The CDR3 reads CASTMWLGGTEAFF. CDR3 bases: TGTGCCAGCACTATGTGGTTAGGGGGCACTGAAGCTTTCTTT.